What follows are 32 T cell receptor beta chains derived from one specimen sequenced in a study of blood T cell repertoires in COVID-19. Produced via immunoSEQ multiplex PCR; TCRdb's table is partial and in-frame only. Counted here are under 200,000 clones, around four fifths occurring once; the ten biggest clones make up roughly 8.8%. The sequenced sample consisted of peripheral blood. The receptor source for this set is a woman of 80 years or more with COVID-19, enrolled during active disease.

The V call is TRBV12-3 or TRBV12-4, the J call TRBJ1-1; no reliable D call. CDR3 length equals 13 residues. V shed 3 bases and J shed 5 bases, with 10 bases lying between them. In DNA, the CDR3 is TGTGCCAGCAGTTTCCTCCCTCGGACTGAAGCTTTCTTT. This codes for CASSFLPRTEAFF.

This chain joins TRBV6-6 and TRBJ2-1; possible D gene TRBD1, 5 bases. The CDR3 consists of 13 residues. CDR1 MNHNY and CDR2 SVGAGI come from the germline V gene (reference sequence). The V gene lost 6 bases and the J gene lost 8 bases, with 14 bases spanning the gap. The CDR3 is CASSERGQDEQFF. The CDR3 nucleotides read TGTGCCAGCAGCGAAAGGGGTCAGGATGAGCAGTTCTTC.

The V call is TRBV3-1 (or the pseudogene TRBV3-2), the J call TRBJ2-1; 7 nucleotides match TRBD2. V lost 0 bases and J lost 8; bases outside the gene matches: 13. The germline V gene has CDR1 LGHDT and CDR2 YNNKEL (reference sequence). This CDR3 is 17 amino acids long. The CDR3 region has the DNA TGTGCCAGCAGCCAAGATATTTCCTCACTAGCGAGGGATGAGCAGTTCTTC. Residues: CASSQDISSLARDEQFF.

Remarks on this clone: The identical CDR3 is also encoded by other nucleotide sequences in the sample. The CDR3 spells CASSQVLLSSYNEQFF. In DNA, the CDR3 is TGTGCCAGCAGCCAAGTCCTCCTGAGCTCCTACAATGAGCAGTTCTTC. The chain has TRBV3-1 (or the pseudogene TRBV3-2) and TRBJ2-1; D not certain. The V gene lost 1 base and the J gene lost 0 bases, with 10 bases spanning the gap. The germline gives CDR1 LGHDT, CDR2 YNNKEL (reference sequence). The CDR3 contains 16 residues.

This CDR3 reads CASSEIGRTGNTIYF. CDR3 DNA: TGTGCCAGCAGTGAAATTGGCAGAACGGGGAACACCATATATTTT. J is TRBJ1-3 and V is TRBV6-1; no clear D. Germline CDR1 MNHNS, CDR2 SASEGT. This CDR3 is built from 15 residues. Trimming removed 2 bases at V and 7 bases at J, with 15 bases between.

A few counts support this clone. J is TRBJ2-1 and V is TRBV18; 7 bases fit TRBD2. Looked up from germline, CDR1 is KGHSH and CDR2 is LQKENI. The CDR3 consists of 13 residues. The V gene end was trimmed by 2 bases and the J gene end by 10 bases; junction bases not matched to a gene: 5. CDR3 nucleotide sequence: TGTGCCAGCTCACCAGGGACTATCCCAGAGCAGTTCTTC. Translated, it gives CASSPGTIPEQFF.

The chain recombines TRBV6-5 with TRBJ2-4; 7 nucleotides align to TRBD1. The CDR3 totals 14 residues. J lost 7 bases, V lost 6 bases, and 9 bases had no gene match. The germline V gene encodes CDR1 MNHEY and CDR2 SVGAGI. CDR3 DNA: TGTGCCAGCAGCCGTGACAGGGTGGGGAACATTCAGTACTTC. Translation gives CASSRDRVGNIQYF.

The V gene is TRBV5-1, the J gene TRBJ2-7; 10 bases agree with TRBD1. There are 16 residues in the CDR3. V lost 5 bases, J lost 0 bases, and 8 bases stayed unmatched. Germline CDR1 and CDR2: SGHRS and YFSETQ. DNA of the CDR3: TGCGCCAGCAGTCCAACTGGGACAGGGGTCTCCTACGAGCAGTACTTC. Amino acids: CASSPTGTGVSYEQYF.

This chain uses TRBV29-1 with TRBJ2-1, with unresolved D. The germline V gene has CDR1 SQVTM and CDR2 ANQGSEA. The V and J ends lost 6 bases and 8 bases respectively, with 17 bases between them. This CDR3 has 13 amino acids. CDR3 nucleotide sequence: TGCAGCGTCGCCCTAAGACTTAGCTATGAGCAGTTCTTC. Protein sequence: CSVALRLSYEQFF.

This clone was observed a handful of times. The chain joins TRBV7-9 to TRBJ2-2, with TRBD2 identical over 7 bases. The V gene end was trimmed by 4 bases and the J gene end by 3 bases; junction bases not matched to a gene: 11. The V gene's germline CDR1 is SEHNR and CDR2 FQNEAQ (reference sequence). This CDR3 has 17 amino acids. In nucleotides, the CDR3 is TGTGCCAGCAGCTCACCCCCGGGGACTACACACACCGGGGAGCTGTTTTTT. Protein: CASSSPPGTTHTGELFF.

The rearrangement uses TRBV7-3 and TRBJ1-1, with a tentative D call TRBD1 (5 bases). The CDR3 extends over 14 amino acids. CDR1 is SGHTA, CDR2 FQGTGA, per germline. Trimming cost V 4 bases and J 0 bases, with 9 bases left between them. CDR3 nucleotide sequence: TGTGCCAGCAGCTCGGGACTCATGAACACTGAAGCTTTCTTT. This sequence encodes CASSSGLMNTEAFF.

V gene TRBV9 combines with J gene TRBJ1-2; TRBD1 matches at 10 bases. CDR3 length equals 14 residues. Germline values: CDR1 SGDLS, CDR2 YYNGEE. The J segment lost 8 bases and the V segment lost 4 bases, leaving 8 bases of the junction unmatched. The CDR3 nucleotides read TGTGCCAGCAGCCCGACAGACAGGGGGCACGGCTACACCTTC. Translated, it gives CASSPTDRGHGYTF.

The chain links TRBV24-1 to TRBJ1-5, with D unclear. Trimming shortened V by 1 base and J by 10 bases, and 7 bases separated the two germline ends. Germline CDR1 is KGHDR and CDR2 is SFDVKD. CDR3 length: 12 amino acids. CDR3 in DNA: TGTGCCACCAGTGATTTCTCAGGACCCCAGCATTTT. This encodes CATSDFSGPQHF.

The chain carries TRBV19 and TRBJ1-6; possible D gene TRBD1, 5 bases. CDR1 LNHDA and CDR2 SQIVND come from the germline V gene (reference sequence). The CDR3 is made up of 15 amino acids. With 11 bases removed from V and 4 bases from J, the gap between germline ends came to 18 bases. The CDR3, as DNA: TGTGCCTCAACGGGAGGGACCGGTTATAATTCACCCCTCCACTTT. Protein product: CASTGGTGYNSPLHF.

In this sample, this clone turned up a few times. The chain joins TRBV5-1 to TRBJ1-5; D not certain. In germline, CDR1 is SGHRS, CDR2 YFSETQ. Trimming shortened V by 0 bases and J by 11 bases, and 12 bases separated the two germline ends. The CDR3 runs to 13 residues. Written as DNA, the CDR3 is TGCGCCAGCAGCTTGGACCCAGACGGGGCCCAGCATTTT. It codes for CASSLDPDGAQHF.

Only one count was recorded for this clone. Other DNA sequences in the sample encode the same CDR3. The chain carries TRBV5-4 and TRBJ1-1; 9 positions agree with TRBD1. J gave up 2 bases and V 4 bases, and 3 bases lay outside the gene matches. This CDR3 contains 14 residues. Per the germline V gene, CDR1 is SGHNT and CDR2 is YYREEE (reference sequence). Here the CDR3 DNA reads TGTGCCAGCAGCCCGACAGGGGGAAACACTGAAGCTTTCTTT. Translation: CASSPTGGNTEAFF.

The chain couples TRBV7-9 to TRBJ1-6; D is undetermined. This CDR3 comprises 15 residues. Germline V gene sequence: CDR1 SEHNR, CDR2 FQNEAQ (reference sequence). V gave up 2 bases and J gave up 5 bases, with 10 bases separating them. This CDR3 reads CASSLQTANNSPLHF. In DNA form, the CDR3 reads TGTGCCAGCAGCTTACAAACAGCCAATAATTCACCCCTCCACTTT.

The V gene is TRBV27, the J gene TRBJ1-5, with D possibly matching TRBD1 (5 bases). Germline V gene sequence: CDR1 MNHEY, CDR2 SMNVEV (reference sequence). This CDR3 has 18 residues. The V end lost 6 bases, the J end lost 1 base, and 22 bases lay between the germline ends. The CDR3 here is CASRPRAQGRGSNQPQHF. DNA for the CDR3: TGTGCCAGCAGACCCAGAGCCCAGGGAAGGGGAAGCAATCAGCCCCAGCATTTT.

This rearrangement joins TRBV7-3 to TRBJ2-6; 9 nucleotides match TRBD1. The length of the CDR3 is 19 residues. Germline assignment: CDR1 SGHTA and CDR2 FQGTGA. V lost 1 base to trimming and J lost 4 bases; unmatched junction nucleotides: 11. CDR3 in amino acids: CASSLNAGTGSLGANVLTF. CDR3 nucleotides: TGTGCCAGCAGCTTAAACGCCGGGACAGGGTCTTTAGGGGCCAACGTCCTGACTTTC.

V is TRBV9 and J is TRBJ2-2, with 11 positions matching TRBD1. J was trimmed by 3 bases and V by 0 bases; bases with no gene match: 1. Germline V lookup: CDR1 SGDLS, CDR2 YYNGEE. The CDR3 extends over 16 amino acids. The CDR3 sequence: CASSVVGQGDTGELFF. For the CDR3, the DNA is TGTGCCAGCAGCGTAGTGGGACAGGGGGACACCGGGGAGCTGTTTTTT.

The V call is TRBV19, the J call TRBJ2-3, with 9 bases that match TRBD1. V was pared by 3 bases and J by 4 bases, with 5 bases of the junction left unmatched. The CDR3 has 15 residues. CDR1 and CDR2 from the germline V gene are LNHDA and SQIVND (reference sequence). CDR3 coding DNA: TGTGCCAGTAGTATGGGGGACAGGGACCCAGATACGCAGTATTTT. Translation: CASSMGDRDPDTQYF.

This sequence joins TRBV2 and TRBJ1-4, with D maybe TRBD1 (5 bases). The CDR3 runs 12 residues. CDR1 is SNHLY and CDR2 is FYNNEI in the germline V gene. V lost 6 bases and J 13 bases, leaving 15 bases between the germline ends. The CDR3 nucleotides are TGTGCCAGCAGCTATAGCGGGACTGGACTGTTTTTT. This sequence encodes CASSYSGTGLFF.

The chain links TRBV14 to TRBJ1-6, with a possible D match to TRBD1 (5 bases). The CDR3 spans 18 residues. Trimming pared 0 bases from V and 4 bases from J, leaving 16 bases between. Germline values: CDR1 SGHDN, CDR2 FVKESK. CDR3 in DNA: TGTGCCAGCAGCCAAGATTACTCTGTGGGGGGTTATAATTCACCCCTCCACTTT. It codes for CASSQDYSVGGYNSPLHF.

J is TRBJ1-2 and V is TRBV12-3 or TRBV12-4; perhaps TRBD1 as D (6 bases). V was shortened by 6 bases and J by 10 bases, with 12 bases between the two germline ends. The CDR3 sequence is 11 residues long. The DNA for the CDR3 is TGTGCCAGCAGCAACAGGGTAACCTACACCTTC. Its translation is CASSNRVTYTF.

The chain carries TRBV3-1 (or the pseudogene TRBV3-2) and TRBJ2-3, with D unclear. The V end was cut by 4 bases, the J end by 9 bases, with 14 bases between. The V gene's germline CDR1 is LGHDT and CDR2 YNNKEL (reference sequence). The CDR3 is 13 residues long. CDR3 sequence (DNA): TGTGCCAGCAGCCCCGCTGGAGTTCGGACGCAGTATTTT. It encodes CASSPAGVRTQYF.

The J gene is TRBJ1-2, the V gene TRBV4-1; TRBD1 aligns across 7 bases. This CDR3 is 14 amino acids long. Germline V gene lookup returns CDR1 MGHRA and CDR2 YSYEKL. V gave up 8 bases and J gave up 4 bases; unmatched junction bases: 10. The CDR3 sequence is CASSTGDSFYGYTF. DNA for the CDR3: TGCGCCAGCTCCACAGGGGACTCTTTCTATGGCTACACCTTC.

With respect to this clone: Other nucleotide sequences in the sample specify the same CDR3. This chain uses TRBV18 with TRBJ2-3; D unclear. Per germline, CDR1 KGHSH and CDR2 LQKENI. V lost 0 bases and J 5 bases, leaving 6 bases between the germline ends. The CDR3 covers 13 residues. CDR3 sequence reads: CASSPPSKDTQYF. DNA for the CDR3: TGTGCCAGCTCACCACCGAGTAAAGATACGCAGTATTTT.

V and J are TRBV9 and TRBJ2-3; maybe TRBD1 (5 bases). The CDR3 loop spans 14 amino acids. With 6 bases removed from V and 1 base from J, the gap between germline ends came to 12 bases. CDR1 SGDLS and CDR2 YYNGEE come from the germline V gene. Here the CDR3 reads CASTPGLGTDTQYF. The CDR3 nucleotides are TGTGCCAGCACCCCAGGGTTGGGCACAGATACGCAGTATTTT.

This chain links TRBV28 with TRBJ2-1, with TRBD1 matching 10 bases. Germline-derived CDR1 and CDR2 are MDHEN and SYDVKM. Trimming took 9 bases from V and 6 from J; bases not matched to a gene: 14. This CDR3 spans 16 amino acids. CDR3 sequence: CASSTPGQGTFNEQFF. CDR3 in DNA: TGTGCCAGTTCGACCCCGGGACAGGGGACTTTCAATGAGCAGTTCTTC.

The genes are TRBV10-3 and TRBJ2-1; TRBD2 aligns across 14 bases. J gave up 10 bases and V 6 bases, and 5 bases lay outside the gene matches. Germline CDR1 ENHRY, CDR2 SYGVKD. The CDR3 is made up of 14 amino acids. The CDR3 loop is CAIRTSGGAGEQFF. For the CDR3, the DNA is TGTGCCATCAGGACTAGCGGGGGGGCGGGCGAGCAGTTCTTC.

This rearrangement joins TRBV9 to TRBJ2-2; 8 bases line up with TRBD1. Losses at the gene ends were 2 bases for V and 1 base for J; bases not matched to a gene: 7. From germline, CDR1 is SGDLS and CDR2 YYNGEE. CDR3 size: 17 residues. Here the CDR3 reads CASSVLPTGVNTGELFF. CDR3 bases: TGTGCCAGCAGCGTCCTACCGACAGGGGTGAACACCGGGGAGCTGTTTTTT.

The J gene is TRBJ2-1, the V gene TRBV27, with 9 bases matching TRBD2. The CDR3 length is 16 residues. Germline CDR1 MNHEY, CDR2 SMNVEV (reference sequence). J was trimmed by 3 bases and V by 1 base; bases with no gene match: 4. CDR3 sequence: CASSLWASGNYNEQFF. In nucleotides, the CDR3 is TGTGCCAGCAGTTTATGGGCTAGCGGGAACTACAATGAGCAGTTCTTC.